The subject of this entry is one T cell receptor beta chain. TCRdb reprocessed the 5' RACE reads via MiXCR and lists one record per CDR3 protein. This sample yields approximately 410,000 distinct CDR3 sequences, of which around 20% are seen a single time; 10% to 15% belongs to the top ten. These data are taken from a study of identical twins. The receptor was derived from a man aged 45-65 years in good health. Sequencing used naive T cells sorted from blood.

Here the CDR3 reads CASSIRTWDRAHSPLHF. The CDR3 DNA follows: TGTGCCAGCAGTATCCGGACCTGGGACAGGGCCCATTCACCCCTCCACTTT. This chain connects TRBV28 to TRBJ1-6; TRBD1 matches at 9 bases. Looked up from germline, CDR1 is MDHEN and CDR2 is SYDVKM. V was clipped by 5 bases and J by 8 bases; unmatched bases: 13. The CDR3 runs to 17 residues.